This T cell receptor (beta chain) was sequenced during a study of cytomegalovirus exposure and HLA in healthy donors. Study-wide results and limits: In vitro checks showed that a few CMV-associated chains really do target CMV antigens. Certain sequence variants were highly shared and formed a cluster, and this cluster was likely a sequencing artifact.

These donors, healthy bone marrow donors, were studied. The CDR3 is 14 residues long. J lost 2 bases, V lost 3 bases, and 4 bases had no gene match. Germline V gene sequence: CDR1 SGDLS, CDR2 YYNGEE. Worth noting for this clone: Its antigen remains unknown. The sample has other DNA sequences that encode this CDR3 too.

PCR amplification relied on 60 Vbeta primers (plus 13 Jbeta primers). TCRdb's copy holds only in-frame clones and misses some; the assay was immunoSEQ multiplex PCR. The sample holds roughly 130,000 clones; roughly three fifths are singletons and the top ten take about 8.3%. The chain employs TRBV9 and TRBJ2-5, with 7 bases matching TRBD1. This receptor was obtained from a woman aged 40 to 55 in good health and CMV-seropositive. Sequenced: PBMCs. The CDR3 spells CASSARTGQETQYF. The CDR3, as DNA: TGTGCCAGCAGCGCTCGGACAGGTCAAGAGACCCAGTACTTC.